The clone carrying this TCR beta chain came up many times. The antigen remains unidentified. The data were obtained in a study of neurological immune-mediated disorders. General observations from the study: Across subjects, expanded clones had no CDR3 amino acid sequences in common, pointing to private repertoires in all groups.

The study drew its healthy controls from blood bank volunteers in Maryland, USA. This CDR3 comprises 17 residues. Germline CDR1 is SEHNR and CDR2 is FQNEAQ (reference sequence). Trimming stripped 2 bases from V and 2 bases from J, with 18 bases between. 5'RACE generated cDNA with 10-nucleotide random UMIs. Over 170 million TCR-beta sequences from 15-18 subjects came out of each sequencing run. TCRdb fed the 5' RACE reads into MiXCR, producing one record per CDR3 protein. The table shows some 16,000 distinct CDR3 sequences, with 8.5% to 10% occurring only once. This TCR derives from a man aged 50 to 60 in good health. Sequences were obtained from CD8+ T cells from blood. The J gene is TRBJ2-5, the V gene TRBV7-9; D is unresolved. The CDR3 reads CASSLRNRALVQETQYF. CDR3 in DNA: TGTGCCAGCAGCTTACGCAACCGGGCCCTAGTGCAAGAGACCCAGTACTTC. Combining the CDR3 with reference TRBV7-9 and TRBJ2-5 gives the whole variable domain DTGVSQNPRHKITKRGQNVTFRCDPISEHNRLYWYRQTLGQGPEFLTYFQNEAQLEKSRLLSDRFSAERPKGSFSTLEIQRTEQGDSAMYLCASSLRNRALVQETQYFGPGTRLLVL.